The next 23 T cell receptor beta chains were all read from a single sample in a study of blood T cell repertoires in COVID-19. Here immunoSEQ multiplex PCR was the method, and the copy in TCRdb shows in-frame clones only, minus some. The sample carries about 240,000 clones, roughly 80% recorded once. Sequenced: peripheral blood. All receptors come from a woman aged 60-75 years with active or convalescent COVID-19.

The chain uses TRBV7-9 and TRBJ1-1; D uncertain. The CDR3 is 14 residues long. Trimming took 1 base from V and 4 from J, leaving 10 bases between them. Germline CDR1 SEHNR, CDR2 FQNEAQ (reference sequence). The CDR3 loop is CASSLEPPGTEAFF. The CDR3, as DNA: TGTGCCAGCAGCTTAGAACCGCCGGGCACTGAAGCTTTCTTT.

CDR3 DNA: TGTGCCAGCAGCCCGTTAGCGGGGGGGTTAACAGATACGCAGTATTTT. Translated, it gives CASSPLAGGLTDTQYF. This chain uses TRBV4-2 with TRBJ2-3, with TRBD2 matching over 11 bases. CDR3 size: 16 residues. The V and J ends lost 4 bases and 3 bases, in that order; junction bases with no gene match: 6. Looked up from germline, CDR1 is LGHNA and CDR2 is YNFKEQ.

The V and J genes are TRBV7-2 and TRBJ1-3; D is unresolved. The CDR3 is made up of 15 amino acids. Deletions cut 3 bases from V and 2 bases from J, with 11 bases between. Germline lookup yields CDR1 SGHTA and CDR2 FQGNSA. CDR3 bases: TGTGCCAGCAGCTTGCAGGCGGGCCCTGGAAACACCATATATTTT. This sequence encodes CASSLQAGPGNTIYF.

V is TRBV27 and J is TRBJ2-2; D may be TRBD1 (5 bases). V was trimmed by 6 bases and J by 4 bases, leaving 12 bases between them. This CDR3 has 14 residues. In germline, CDR1 is MNHEY, CDR2 SMNVEV (reference sequence). The CDR3 region has the DNA TGTGCCAGCAGACGCCCCGACAGCACCGGGGAGCTGTTTTTT. It is translated as CASRRPDSTGELFF.

The chain uses TRBV7-9 and TRBJ1-2; TRBD1 matches 9 bases. V was pared by 0 bases and J by 4 bases, with 3 bases of the junction left unmatched. The CDR3 is 15 amino acids. Germline CDR1 is SEHNR and CDR2 is FQNEAQ (reference sequence). The CDR3 reads CASSLARGQGYGYTF. The CDR3 DNA sequence: TGTGCCAGCAGCTTAGCGAGGGGACAGGGCTATGGCTACACCTTC.

V usage is TRBV5-6 and J usage is TRBJ2-5; D unresolved. Germline V gene data show CDR1 as SGHDT and CDR2 as YYEEEE. The CDR3 covers 14 residues. Trimming cost V 4 bases and J 7 bases, with 17 bases left between them. Here the CDR3 reads CASSPTLGPGTQYF. In DNA, the CDR3 is TGTGCCAGCAGCCCTACTTTAGGTCCGGGGACCCAGTACTTC.

The chain recombines TRBV9 with TRBJ2-5; D perhaps matches TRBD2 (5 bases). The CDR3 contains 15 residues. V lost 0 bases and J 1 base, leaving 10 bases between the germline ends. The germline V gene encodes CDR1 SGDLS and CDR2 YYNGEE. DNA for the CDR3: TGTGCCAGCAGCGTAGGCGGGCTCCTCCAAGAGACCCAGTACTTC. Its translation is CASSVGGLLQETQYF.

The J gene is TRBJ1-1, the V gene TRBV10-1; 10 nucleotides line up with TRBD1. Per the germline V gene, CDR1 is WNHNN and CDR2 is SYGVQD (reference sequence). V dropped 3 bases and J dropped 4; count of bases not matched to a gene: 8. CDR3 length equals 16 residues. For the CDR3, the DNA is TGCGCCAGCAGTGAACACCGACAGGGGGCGTGCACTGAAGCTTTCTTT. It codes for CASSEHRQGACTEAFF.

The genes are TRBV7-8 and TRBJ2-3, with D possibly matching TRBD1 (6 bases). V was cut by 6 bases and J by 4 bases, with 14 bases left in between. This CDR3 region has 14 residues. Germline V gives CDR1 SGHVS, CDR2 FQNEAQ. CDR3 loop: CASRPGVRSDTQYF. The DNA for the CDR3 is TGTGCCAGCAGGCCAGGGGTGCGGTCAGATACGCAGTATTTT.

This sequence joins TRBV4-1 and TRBJ1-2, with 11 bases that match TRBD1. V gave up 0 bases and J gave up 2 bases; unmatched junction bases: 2. Germline loops: CDR1 MGHRA, CDR2 YSYEKL. CDR3 length: 16 amino acids. The CDR3 region has the DNA TGCGCCAGCAGCCAAGATGGGACAGGGGGGAACTATGGCTACACCTTC. It translates to CASSQDGTGGNYGYTF.

This clone has only one observation. The chain is built from TRBV4-3 and TRBJ1-3; D is unclear. V lost 6 bases and J 0 bases, leaving 12 bases between the germline ends. This CDR3 is built from 15 residues. The germline V gene encodes CDR1 LGHNA and CDR2 YSLEER. The CDR3 DNA sequence: TGCGCCAGCAGGGTAGTAGCCGGCTCTGGAAACACCATATATTTT. Translation gives CASRVVAGSGNTIYF.

DNA of the CDR3: TGTGCCATCAGGGGGACAGGGGGGTTCATGAACACTGAAGCTTTCTTT. Translation gives CAIRGTGGFMNTEAFF. The chain employs TRBV10-3 and TRBJ1-1, with 11 bases lining up with TRBD1. The CDR3 runs 16 residues. Germline trimming cut 6 bases from V and 0 bases from J; bases unmatched to any gene: 6. Per the germline V gene, CDR1 is ENHRY and CDR2 is SYGVKD.

The J gene is TRBJ2-2, the V gene TRBV6-5; 9 bases line up with TRBD2. This CDR3 comprises 16 residues. J lost 4 bases, V lost 2 bases, and 5 bases had no gene match. Germline CDR1 MNHEY, CDR2 SVGAGI. The CDR3 coding sequence is TGTGCCAGCAGTTACGCGGGGGGGCCGATCACCGGGGAGCTGTTTTTT. Its translation is CASSYAGGPITGELFF.

The chain has TRBV11-2 and TRBJ1-5; D gene unclear. The CDR3 spans 15 residues. Germline V gene sequence: CDR1 SGHAT, CDR2 FQNNGV. Trimming pared 1 base from V and 5 bases from J, leaving 12 bases between. The CDR3 spells CASSLGAPGYQPQHF. The DNA of the CDR3 is TGTGCCAGCAGCTTAGGGGCCCCAGGTTATCAGCCCCAGCATTTT.

As DNA, the CDR3 is TGTGCCAGCAGCTTAGGAGGACTAGCGGGGAGGACCTACGAGCAGTACTTC. This codes for CASSLGGLAGRTYEQYF. The chain uses TRBV7-8 and TRBJ2-7, with 12 bases lining up with TRBD2. The V gene's germline CDR1 is SGHVS and CDR2 FQNEAQ. The ends lost 1 base at V and 2 bases at J; junction bases unmatched: 6. This CDR3 is 17 amino acids long.

This sequence joins TRBV3-1 (or the pseudogene TRBV3-2) and TRBJ2-7, with 12 positions matching TRBD2. The germline CDR1 and CDR2 sequences are LGHDT and YNNKEL (reference sequence). The CDR3 loop spans 20 amino acids. V was pared by 0 bases and J by 4 bases, with 16 bases of the junction left unmatched. The CDR3 DNA reads as TGTGCCAGCAGCCAAGAATATCCTAGCGGGGGGGCCGGGTTGAGTTACGAGCAGTACTTC. Protein sequence: CASSQEYPSGGAGLSYEQYF.

This sequence joins TRBV19 and TRBJ1-1; unclear D gene. V dropped 6 bases and J dropped 3 bases, with 11 bases sitting between them. Germline lookup yields CDR1 LNHDA and CDR2 SQIVND (reference sequence). The CDR3 runs to 13 residues. The CDR3 coding sequence is TGTGCCAGTAGATCTCTCAGGTACACTGAAGCTTTCTTT. This translates into CASRSLRYTEAFF.

This clone turned up a few times. V gene TRBV5-4 combines with J gene TRBJ2-1, with no clear D. The CDR3 spans 15 residues. The V and J ends lost 0 bases and 2 bases respectively, with 9 bases between them. CDR1 is SGHNT, CDR2 YYREEE, per germline (reference sequence). The CDR3 DNA reads as TGTGCCAGCAGCTTGGCAGCGAACACCTACAATGAGCAGTTCTTC. It yields the protein CASSLAANTYNEQFF. Full variable domain (rest looked up from reference TRBV5-4 and TRBJ2-1): ETGVTQSPTHLIKTRGQQVTLRCSSQSGHNTVSWYQQALGQGPQFIFQYYREEENGRGNFPPRFSGLQFPNYSSELNVNALELDDSALYLCASSLAANTYNEQFFGPGTRLTVL.

The chain couples TRBV3-1 (or the pseudogene TRBV3-2) to TRBJ2-5; TRBD2 matches at 9 bases. The CDR3 totals 18 residues. Germline loops: CDR1 LGHDT, CDR2 YNNKEL (reference sequence). Losses at the gene ends were 5 bases for V and 1 base for J; bases not matched to a gene: 14. The CDR3 is CASSTYLLAGGLQETQYF. In DNA, the CDR3 is TGTGCCAGCAGCACCTACTTGCTTGCGGGGGGGCTCCAAGAGACCCAGTACTTC.

This clone was recorded a few times. The chain uses TRBV27 and TRBJ1-1; TRBD1 agrees at 7 bases. Germline trimming cut 7 bases from V and 7 bases from J; bases unmatched to any gene: 12. This CDR3 has 14 amino acids. Germline V gene data show CDR1 as MNHEY and CDR2 as SMNVEV (reference sequence). The CDR3 loop reads CASKINRDSLEAFF. CDR3 DNA: TGTGCCAGCAAAATAAACCGGGACAGCCTTGAAGCTTTCTTT.

The chain couples TRBV11-2 to TRBJ1-1; D is undetermined. V was pared by 1 base and J by 8 bases, with 11 bases between. This CDR3 is 13 amino acids long. CDR1 SGHAT and CDR2 FQNNGV come from the germline V gene. For the CDR3, the DNA is TGTGCCAGCAGCTTAGTACAGAACCTAGAAGCTTTCTTT. The encoded protein is CASSLVQNLEAFF.

Worth noting for this clone: The same CDR3 also results from other DNA sequences found in this sample. The chain combines TRBV12-3 or TRBV12-4 with TRBJ1-4; 9 positions agree with TRBD1. V lost 6 bases and J lost 8; bases outside the gene matches: 4. The CDR3 is 13 amino acids. CDR3 amino acids: CASRPTGGEKLFF. The CDR3 nucleotides read TGTGCCAGCAGACCGACAGGGGGGGAAAAACTGTTTTTT.

In this sample, this clone turned up a few times. The gene calls are TRBV30 and TRBJ2-3; 14 nucleotides line up with TRBD2. Germline loops: CDR1 GTSNPN, CDR2 SVGIG (reference sequence). This CDR3 has 16 amino acids. Trimming took 7 bases from V and 3 from J; bases not matched to a gene: 9. The CDR3 here is CALGRGTSGGTDTQYF. The CDR3 DNA follows: TGTGCCTTGGGCCGGGGGACTAGCGGGGGTACAGATACGCAGTATTTT. The entire variable domain, with the rest obtained from reference TRBV30 and TRBJ2-3, is as follows: SQTIHQWPATLVQPVGSPLSLECTVEGTSNPNLYWYRQAAGRGLQLLFYSVGIGQISSEVPQNLSASRPQDRQFILSSKKLLLSDSGFYLCALGRGTSGGTDTQYFGPGTRLTVL.